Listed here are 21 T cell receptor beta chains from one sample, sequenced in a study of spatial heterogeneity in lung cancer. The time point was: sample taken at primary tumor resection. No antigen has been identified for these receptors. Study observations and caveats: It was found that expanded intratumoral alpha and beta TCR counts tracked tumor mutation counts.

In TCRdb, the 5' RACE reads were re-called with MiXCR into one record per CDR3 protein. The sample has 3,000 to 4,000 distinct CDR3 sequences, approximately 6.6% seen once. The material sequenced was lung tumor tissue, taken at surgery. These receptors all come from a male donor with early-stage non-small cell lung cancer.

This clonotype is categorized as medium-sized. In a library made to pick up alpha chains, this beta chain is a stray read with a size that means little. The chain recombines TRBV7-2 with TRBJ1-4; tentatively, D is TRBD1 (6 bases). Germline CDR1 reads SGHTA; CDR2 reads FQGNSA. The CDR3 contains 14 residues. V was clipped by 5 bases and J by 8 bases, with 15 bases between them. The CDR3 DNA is TGTGCCAGCAGCCCAATACAGGGAAAAGAAAAACTGTTTTTT. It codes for CASSPIQGKEKLFF.

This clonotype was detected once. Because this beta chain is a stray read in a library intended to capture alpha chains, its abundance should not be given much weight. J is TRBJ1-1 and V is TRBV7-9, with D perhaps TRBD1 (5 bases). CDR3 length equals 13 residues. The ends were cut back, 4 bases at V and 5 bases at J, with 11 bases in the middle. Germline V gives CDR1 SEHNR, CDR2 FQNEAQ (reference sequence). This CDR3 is CASSSPGRTEAFF. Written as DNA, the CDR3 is TGTGCCAGCAGCTCCCCGGGGCGGACTGAAGCTTTCTTT.

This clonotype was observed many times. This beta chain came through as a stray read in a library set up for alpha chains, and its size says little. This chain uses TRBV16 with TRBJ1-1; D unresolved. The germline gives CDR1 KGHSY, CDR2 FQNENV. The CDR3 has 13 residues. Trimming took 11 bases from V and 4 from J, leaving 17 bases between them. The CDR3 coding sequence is TGTGCCTCGACCGTACGAGGGTTCACTGAAGCTTTCTTT. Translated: CASTVRGFTEAFF. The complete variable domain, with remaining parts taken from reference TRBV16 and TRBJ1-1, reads GEEVAQTPKHLVRGEGQKAKLYCAPIKGHSYVFWYQQVLKNEFKFLISFQNENVFDETGMPKERFSAKCLPNSPCSLEIQATKLEDSAVYFCASTVRGFTEAFFGQGTRLTVV.

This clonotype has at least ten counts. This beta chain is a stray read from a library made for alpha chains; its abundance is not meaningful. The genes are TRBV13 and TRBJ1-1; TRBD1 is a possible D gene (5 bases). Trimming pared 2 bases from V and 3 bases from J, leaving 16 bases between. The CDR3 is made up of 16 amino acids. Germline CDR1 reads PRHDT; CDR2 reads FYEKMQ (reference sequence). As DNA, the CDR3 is TGTGCCAGCAGCTTATTTCGGGACTACCCCTACACTGAAGCTTTCTTT. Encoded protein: CASSLFRDYPYTEAFF.

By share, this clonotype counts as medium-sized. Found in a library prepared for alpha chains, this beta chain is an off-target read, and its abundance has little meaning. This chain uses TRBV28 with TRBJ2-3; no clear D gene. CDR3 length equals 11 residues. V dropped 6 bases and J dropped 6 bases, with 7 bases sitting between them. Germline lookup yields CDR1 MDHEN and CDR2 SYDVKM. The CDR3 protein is CASRYIDTQYF. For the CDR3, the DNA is TGTGCCAGCAGGTATATCGATACGCAGTATTTT. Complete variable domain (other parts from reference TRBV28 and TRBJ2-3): DVKVTQSSRYLVKRTGEKVFLECVQDMDHENMFWYRQDPGLGLRLIYFSYDVKMKEKGDIPEGYSVSREKKERFSLILESASTNQTSMYLCASRYIDTQYFGPGTRLTVL.

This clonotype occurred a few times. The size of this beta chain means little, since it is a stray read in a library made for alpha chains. CDR3 residues: CASSSLAGGPTGNIQYF. The DNA for the CDR3 is TGTGCCAGCAGCTCCCTAGCGGGGGGGCCGACGGGGAACATTCAGTACTTC. The V call is TRBV7-8, the J call TRBJ2-4; 12 bases match TRBD2. Trimming removed 4 bases from V and 7 bases from J; junction bases left unmatched: 11. The CDR3 covers 17 residues. CDR1 and CDR2 from the germline V gene are SGHVS and FQNEAQ.

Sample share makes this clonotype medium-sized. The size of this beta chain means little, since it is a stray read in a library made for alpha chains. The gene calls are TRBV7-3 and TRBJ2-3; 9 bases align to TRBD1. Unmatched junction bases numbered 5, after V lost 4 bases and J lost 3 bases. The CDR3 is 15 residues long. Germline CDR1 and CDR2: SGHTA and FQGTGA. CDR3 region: CASSSTGGATDTQYF. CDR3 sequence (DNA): TGTGCCAGCAGCTCAACAGGGGGCGCGACAGATACGCAGTATTTT.

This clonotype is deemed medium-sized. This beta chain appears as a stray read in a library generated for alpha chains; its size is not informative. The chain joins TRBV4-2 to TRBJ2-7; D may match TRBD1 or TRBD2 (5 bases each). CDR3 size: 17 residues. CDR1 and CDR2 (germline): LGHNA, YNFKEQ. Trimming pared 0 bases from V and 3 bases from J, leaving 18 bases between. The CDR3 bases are TGTGCCAGCAGCCAAGATCAGGGCCTACGGGGAGACTACGAGCAGTACTTC. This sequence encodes CASSQDQGLRGDYEQYF.

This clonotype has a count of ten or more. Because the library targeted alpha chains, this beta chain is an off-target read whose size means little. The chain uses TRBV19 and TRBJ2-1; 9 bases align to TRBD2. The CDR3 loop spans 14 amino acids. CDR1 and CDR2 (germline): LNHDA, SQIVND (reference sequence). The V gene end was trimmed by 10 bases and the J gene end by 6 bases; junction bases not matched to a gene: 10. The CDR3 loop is CATEGGRAVNEQFF. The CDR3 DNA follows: TGTGCCACTGAGGGCGGGAGGGCCGTCAATGAGCAGTTCTTC.

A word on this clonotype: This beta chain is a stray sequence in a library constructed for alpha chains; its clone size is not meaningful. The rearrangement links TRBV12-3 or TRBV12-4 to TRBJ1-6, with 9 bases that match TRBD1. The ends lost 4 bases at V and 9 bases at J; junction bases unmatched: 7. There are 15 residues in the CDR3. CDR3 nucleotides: TGTGCCAGCAGTTCACTCCGGGACAGGGTTTCACCCCTCCACTTT. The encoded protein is CASSSLRDRVSPLHF.

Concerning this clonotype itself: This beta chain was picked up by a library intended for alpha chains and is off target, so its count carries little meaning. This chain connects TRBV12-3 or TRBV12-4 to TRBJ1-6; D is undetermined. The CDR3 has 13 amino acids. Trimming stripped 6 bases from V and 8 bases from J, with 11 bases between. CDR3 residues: CASRPRPDSPLHF. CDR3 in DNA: TGTGCCAGCAGGCCTAGACCGGATTCACCCCTCCACTTT.

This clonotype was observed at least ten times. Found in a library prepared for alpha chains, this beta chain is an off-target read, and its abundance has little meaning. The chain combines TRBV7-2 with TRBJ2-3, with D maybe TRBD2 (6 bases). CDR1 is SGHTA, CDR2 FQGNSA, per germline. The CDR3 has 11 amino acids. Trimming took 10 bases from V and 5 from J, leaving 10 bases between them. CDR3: CAILALDTQYF. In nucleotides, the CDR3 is TGTGCCATCCTAGCGCTAGATACGCAGTATTTT. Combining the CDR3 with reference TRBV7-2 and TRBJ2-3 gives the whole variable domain GAGVSQSPSNKVTEKGKDVELRCDPISGHTALYWYRQSLGQGLEFLIYFQGNSAPDKSGLPSDRFSAERTGGSVSTLTIQRTQQEDSAVYLCAILALDTQYFGPGTRLTVL.

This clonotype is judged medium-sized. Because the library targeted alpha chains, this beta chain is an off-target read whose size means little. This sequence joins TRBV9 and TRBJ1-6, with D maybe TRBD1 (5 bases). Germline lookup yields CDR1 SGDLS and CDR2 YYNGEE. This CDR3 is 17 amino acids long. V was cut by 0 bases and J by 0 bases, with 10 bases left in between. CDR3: CASSVDPGGSYNSPLHF. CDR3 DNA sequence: TGTGCCAGCAGCGTAGATCCCGGGGGCTCCTATAATTCACCCCTCCACTTT.

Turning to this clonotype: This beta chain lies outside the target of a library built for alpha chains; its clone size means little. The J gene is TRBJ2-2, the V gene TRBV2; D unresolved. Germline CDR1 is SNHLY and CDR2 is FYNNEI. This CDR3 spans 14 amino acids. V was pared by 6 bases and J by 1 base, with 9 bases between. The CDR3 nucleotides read TGTGCCAGCAGGCAGAAGGGGAACACCGGGGAGCTGTTTTTT. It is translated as CASRQKGNTGELFF.

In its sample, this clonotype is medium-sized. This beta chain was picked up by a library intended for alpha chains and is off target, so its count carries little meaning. The CDR3 spells CASSYPSFTDSAYTDTQYF. The CDR3 region has the DNA TGTGCCAGCAGTTACCCGAGTTTCACGGACAGTGCCTACACAGATACGCAGTATTTT. The V and J genes are TRBV6-2 or TRBV6-3 and TRBJ2-3; possible D gene TRBD1, 6 bases. The CDR3 consists of 19 residues. Germline V lookup: CDR1 MNHEY, CDR2 SVGEGT. The V gene lost 2 bases and the J gene lost 2 bases, with 23 bases spanning the gap.

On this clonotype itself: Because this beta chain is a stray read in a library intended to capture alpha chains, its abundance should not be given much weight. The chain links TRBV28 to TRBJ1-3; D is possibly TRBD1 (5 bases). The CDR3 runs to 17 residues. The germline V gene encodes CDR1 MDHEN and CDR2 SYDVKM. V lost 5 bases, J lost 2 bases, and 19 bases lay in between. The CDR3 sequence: CASSLGRTSGAGNTIYF. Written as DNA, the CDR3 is TGTGCCAGCAGTCTCGGAAGGACGTCGGGGGCTGGAAACACCATATATTTT. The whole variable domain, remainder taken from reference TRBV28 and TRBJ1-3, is DVKVTQSSRYLVKRTGEKVFLECVQDMDHENMFWYRQDPGLGLRLIYFSYDVKMKEKGDIPEGYSVSREKKERFSLILESASTNQTSMYLCASSLGRTSGAGNTIYFGEGSWLTVV.

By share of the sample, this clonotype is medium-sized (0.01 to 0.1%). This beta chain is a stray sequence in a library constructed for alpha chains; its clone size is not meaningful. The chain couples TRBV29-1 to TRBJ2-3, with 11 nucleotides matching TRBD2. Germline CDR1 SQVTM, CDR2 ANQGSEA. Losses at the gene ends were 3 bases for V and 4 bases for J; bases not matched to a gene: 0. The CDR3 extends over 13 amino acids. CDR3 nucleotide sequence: TGCAGCGTTGAGACTAGCGGGGCAGATACGCAGTATTTT. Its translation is CSVETSGADTQYF.

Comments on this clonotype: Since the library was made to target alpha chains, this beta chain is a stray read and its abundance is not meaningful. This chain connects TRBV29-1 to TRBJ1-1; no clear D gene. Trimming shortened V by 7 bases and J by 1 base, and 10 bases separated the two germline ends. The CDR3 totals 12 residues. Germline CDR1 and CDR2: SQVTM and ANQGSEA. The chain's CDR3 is CSAQIPNTEAFF. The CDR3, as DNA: TGCAGCGCCCAAATCCCGAACACTGAAGCTTTCTTT.

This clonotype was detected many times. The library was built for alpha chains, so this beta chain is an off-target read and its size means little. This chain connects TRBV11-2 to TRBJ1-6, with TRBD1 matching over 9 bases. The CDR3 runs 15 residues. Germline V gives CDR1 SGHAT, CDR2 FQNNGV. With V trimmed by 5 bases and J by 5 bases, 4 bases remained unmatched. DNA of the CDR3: TGTGCCAGCAGCGCCGGGACAGGGAATAATTCACCCCTCCACTTT. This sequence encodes CASSAGTGNNSPLHF.

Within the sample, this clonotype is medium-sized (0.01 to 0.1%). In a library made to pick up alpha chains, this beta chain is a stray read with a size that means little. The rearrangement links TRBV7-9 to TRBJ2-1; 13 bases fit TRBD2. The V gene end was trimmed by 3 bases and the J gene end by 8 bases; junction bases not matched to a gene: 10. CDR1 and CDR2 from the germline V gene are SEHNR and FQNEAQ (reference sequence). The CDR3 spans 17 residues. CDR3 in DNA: TGTGCCAGCAGCTTCGTCCGAACTAGCGGGGGGGCCGATGAGCAGTTCTTC. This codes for CASSFVRTSGGADEQFF.

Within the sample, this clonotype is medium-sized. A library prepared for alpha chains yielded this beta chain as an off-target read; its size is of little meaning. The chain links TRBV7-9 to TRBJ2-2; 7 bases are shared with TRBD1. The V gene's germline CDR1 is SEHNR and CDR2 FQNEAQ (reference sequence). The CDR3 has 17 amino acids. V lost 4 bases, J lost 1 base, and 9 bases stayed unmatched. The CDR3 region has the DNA TGTGCCAGCAGCTGGCAGTCGGGGACAGTGAACACCGGGGAGCTGTTTTTT. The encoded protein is CASSWQSGTVNTGELFF.